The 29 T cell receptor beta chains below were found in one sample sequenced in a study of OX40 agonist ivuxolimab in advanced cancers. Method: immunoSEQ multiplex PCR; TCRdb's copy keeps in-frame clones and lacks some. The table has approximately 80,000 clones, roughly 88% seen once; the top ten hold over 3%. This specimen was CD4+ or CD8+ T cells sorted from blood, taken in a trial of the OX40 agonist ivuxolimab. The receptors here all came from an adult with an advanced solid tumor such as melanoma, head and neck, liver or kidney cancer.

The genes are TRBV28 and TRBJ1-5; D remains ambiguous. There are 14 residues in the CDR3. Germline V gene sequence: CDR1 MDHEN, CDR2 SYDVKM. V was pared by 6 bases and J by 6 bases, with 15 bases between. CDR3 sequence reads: CASRFSNPVQPQHF. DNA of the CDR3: TGTGCCAGCAGGTTCTCGAACCCCGTTCAGCCCCAGCATTTT.

The CDR3 spells CASSVGTGDNYGYTF. CDR3 bases: TGTGCCAGCAGCGTAGGCACAGGAGATAACTATGGCTACACCTTC. This rearrangement joins TRBV9 to TRBJ1-2; a weak D match, TRBD1 (5 bases). Germline loops: CDR1 SGDLS, CDR2 YYNGEE. The CDR3 consists of 15 residues. The V and J ends lost 0 bases and 1 base respectively, with 10 bases between them.

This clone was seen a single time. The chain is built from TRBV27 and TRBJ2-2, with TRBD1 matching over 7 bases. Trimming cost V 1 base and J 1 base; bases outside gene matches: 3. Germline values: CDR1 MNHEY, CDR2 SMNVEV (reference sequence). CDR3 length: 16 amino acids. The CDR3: CASSLLGQMNTGELFF. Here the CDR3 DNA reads TGTGCCAGCAGTTTATTGGGACAGATGAACACCGGGGAGCTGTTTTTT.

CDR3 DNA sequence: TGTGCCAGCAGGTTGGACAGGTTGAACACTGAAGCTTTCTTT. This translates into CASRLDRLNTEAFF. The rearrangement links TRBV6-1 to TRBJ1-1; TRBD1 agrees at 7 bases. Germline lookup yields CDR1 MNHNS and CDR2 SASEGT. This CDR3 region has 14 residues. After removal of 6 bases from V and 0 bases from J, the junction contained 4 bases not matched to a gene.

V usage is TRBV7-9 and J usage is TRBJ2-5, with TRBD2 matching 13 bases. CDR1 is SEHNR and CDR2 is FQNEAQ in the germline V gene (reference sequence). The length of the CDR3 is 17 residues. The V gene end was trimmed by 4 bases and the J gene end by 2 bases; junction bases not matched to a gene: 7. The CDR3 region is CASSSGLAGTIQETQYF. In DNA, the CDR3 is TGTGCCAGCAGCTCGGGACTAGCGGGGACAATACAAGAGACCCAGTACTTC.

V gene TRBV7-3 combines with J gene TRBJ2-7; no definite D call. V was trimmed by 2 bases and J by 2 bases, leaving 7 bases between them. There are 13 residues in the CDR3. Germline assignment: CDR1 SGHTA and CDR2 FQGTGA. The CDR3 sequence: CASSLDGTYEQYF. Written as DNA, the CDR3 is TGTGCCAGCAGCTTAGACGGAACCTACGAGCAGTACTTC.

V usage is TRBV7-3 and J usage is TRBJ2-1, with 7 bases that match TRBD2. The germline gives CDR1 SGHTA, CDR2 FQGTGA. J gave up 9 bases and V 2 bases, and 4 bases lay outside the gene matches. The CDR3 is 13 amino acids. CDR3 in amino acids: CASSLAGAFEQFF. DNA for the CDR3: TGTGCCAGCAGCTTAGCGGGAGCCTTTGAGCAGTTCTTC.

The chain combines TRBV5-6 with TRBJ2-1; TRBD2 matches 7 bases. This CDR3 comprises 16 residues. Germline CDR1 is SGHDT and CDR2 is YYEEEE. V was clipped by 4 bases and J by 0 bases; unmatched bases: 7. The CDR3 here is CASSPRGGSSYNEQFF. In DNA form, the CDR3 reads TGTGCCAGCAGCCCCCGTGGCGGGAGCTCCTACAATGAGCAGTTCTTC.

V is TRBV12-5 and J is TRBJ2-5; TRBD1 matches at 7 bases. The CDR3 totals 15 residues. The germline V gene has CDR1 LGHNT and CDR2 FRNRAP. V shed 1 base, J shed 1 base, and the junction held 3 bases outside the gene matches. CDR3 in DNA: TGTGCTAGTGGTTTGGGGACAGGTCCCCAAGAGACCCAGTACTTC. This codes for CASGLGTGPQETQYF.

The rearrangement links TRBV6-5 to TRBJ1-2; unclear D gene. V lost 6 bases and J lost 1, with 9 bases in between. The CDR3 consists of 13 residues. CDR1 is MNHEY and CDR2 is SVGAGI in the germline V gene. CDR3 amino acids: CASRLDGNYGYTF. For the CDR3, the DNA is TGTGCCAGCAGACTCGACGGTAACTATGGCTACACCTTC.

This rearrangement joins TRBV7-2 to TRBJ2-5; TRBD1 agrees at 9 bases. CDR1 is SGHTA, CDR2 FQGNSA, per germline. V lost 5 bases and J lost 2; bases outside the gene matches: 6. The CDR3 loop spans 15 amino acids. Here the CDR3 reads CASSPGTGYQETQYF. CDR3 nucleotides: TGTGCCAGCAGCCCCGGGACAGGGTATCAAGAGACCCAGTACTTC. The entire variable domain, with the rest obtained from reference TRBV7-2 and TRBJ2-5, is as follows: GAGVSQSPSNKVTEKGKDVELRCDPISGHTALYWYRQSLGQGLEFLIYFQGNSAPDKSGLPSDRFSAERTGGSVSTLTIQRTQQEDSAVYLCASSPGTGYQETQYFGPGTRLLVL.

In nucleotides, the CDR3 is TGTGCCAGCAGCCACTGGACGAGCTCCTACAATGAGCAGTTCTTC. It codes for CASSHWTSSYNEQFF. V gene TRBV5-4 combines with J gene TRBJ2-1; D is unresolved. CDR1 is SGHNT and CDR2 is YYREEE in the germline V gene (reference sequence). With 4 bases removed from V and 0 bases from J, the gap between germline ends came to 11 bases. The CDR3 consists of 15 residues.

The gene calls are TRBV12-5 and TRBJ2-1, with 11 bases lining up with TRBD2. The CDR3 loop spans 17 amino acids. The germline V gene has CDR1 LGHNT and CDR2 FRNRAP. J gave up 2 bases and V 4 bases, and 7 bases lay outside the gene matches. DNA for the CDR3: TGTGCTAGTGGTTCCCGACTAGCGGGATTGCCCTACAATGAGCAGTTCTTC. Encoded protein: CASGSRLAGLPYNEQFF.

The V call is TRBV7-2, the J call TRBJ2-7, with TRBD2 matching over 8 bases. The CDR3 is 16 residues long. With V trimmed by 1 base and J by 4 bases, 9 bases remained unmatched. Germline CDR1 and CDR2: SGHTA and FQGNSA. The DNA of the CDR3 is TGTGCCAGCAGCTTAGGAAGGCGGGGGGCCGTTTACGAGCAGTACTTC. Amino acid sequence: CASSLGRRGAVYEQYF.

The CDR3 loop is CASRKRPGGNQPQHF. The DNA of the CDR3 is TGTGCCAGTCGAAAACGGCCAGGGGGCAATCAGCCCCAGCATTTT. The rearrangement uses TRBV19 and TRBJ1-5, with D possibly being TRBD1 (6 bases). The CDR3 contains 15 residues. V was cut by 8 bases and J by 2 bases, with 16 bases left in between. Per the germline V gene, CDR1 is LNHDA and CDR2 is SQIVND (reference sequence).

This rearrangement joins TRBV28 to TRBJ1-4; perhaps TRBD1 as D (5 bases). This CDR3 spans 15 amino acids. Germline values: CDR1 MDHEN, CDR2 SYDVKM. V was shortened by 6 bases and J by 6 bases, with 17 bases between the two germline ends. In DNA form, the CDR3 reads TGTGCCAGCAGACGGTACGACAGACCTTATGAAAAACTGTTTTTT. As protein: CASRRYDRPYEKLFF.

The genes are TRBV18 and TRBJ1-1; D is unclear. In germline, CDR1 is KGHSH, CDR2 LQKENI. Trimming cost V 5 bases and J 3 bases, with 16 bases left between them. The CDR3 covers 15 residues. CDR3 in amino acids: CASSASGREHTEAFF. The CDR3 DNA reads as TGTGCCAGCTCAGCGAGCGGGAGGGAACACACTGAAGCTTTCTTT.

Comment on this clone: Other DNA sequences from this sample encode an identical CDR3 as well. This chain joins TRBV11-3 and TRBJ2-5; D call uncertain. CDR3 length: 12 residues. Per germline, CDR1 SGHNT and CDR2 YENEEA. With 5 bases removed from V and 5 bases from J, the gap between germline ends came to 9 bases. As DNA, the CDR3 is TGTGCCAGCAGCCTCCGTGGGGAGACCCAGTACTTC. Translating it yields CASSLRGETQYF.

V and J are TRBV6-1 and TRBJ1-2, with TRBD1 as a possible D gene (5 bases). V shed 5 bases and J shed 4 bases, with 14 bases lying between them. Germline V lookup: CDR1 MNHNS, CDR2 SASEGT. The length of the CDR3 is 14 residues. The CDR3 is CASSPQEGSYGYTF. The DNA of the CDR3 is TGTGCCAGCAGTCCCCAGGAGGGGTCCTATGGCTACACCTTC.

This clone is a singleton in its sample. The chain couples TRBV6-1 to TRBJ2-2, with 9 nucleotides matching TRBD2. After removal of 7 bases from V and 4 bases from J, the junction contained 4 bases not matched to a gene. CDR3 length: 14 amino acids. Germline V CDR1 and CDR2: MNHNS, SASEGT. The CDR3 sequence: CASNPSGITGELFF. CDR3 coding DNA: TGTGCCAGCAACCCTAGCGGGATCACCGGGGAGCTGTTTTTT.

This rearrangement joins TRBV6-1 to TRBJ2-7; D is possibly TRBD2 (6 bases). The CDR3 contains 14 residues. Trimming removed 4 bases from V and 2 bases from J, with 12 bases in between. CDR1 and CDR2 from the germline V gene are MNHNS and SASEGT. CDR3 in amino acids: CASSGWAGTYEQYF. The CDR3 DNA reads TGTGCCAGCAGTGGATGGGCGGGGACCTACGAGCAGTACTTC.

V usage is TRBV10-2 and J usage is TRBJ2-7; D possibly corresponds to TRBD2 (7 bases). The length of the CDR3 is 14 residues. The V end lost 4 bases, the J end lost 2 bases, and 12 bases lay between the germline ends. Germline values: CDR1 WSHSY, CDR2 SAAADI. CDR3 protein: CASSGAGQAYEQYF. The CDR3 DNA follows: TGCGCCAGCAGTGGAGCGGGACAAGCCTACGAGCAGTACTTC.

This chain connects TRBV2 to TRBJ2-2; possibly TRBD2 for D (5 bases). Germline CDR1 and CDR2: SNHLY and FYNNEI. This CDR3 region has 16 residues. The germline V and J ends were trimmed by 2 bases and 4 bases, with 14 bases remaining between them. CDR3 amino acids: CASSERLGASTGELFF. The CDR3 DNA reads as TGTGCCAGCAGTGAAAGGCTGGGAGCAAGCACCGGGGAGCTGTTTTTT.

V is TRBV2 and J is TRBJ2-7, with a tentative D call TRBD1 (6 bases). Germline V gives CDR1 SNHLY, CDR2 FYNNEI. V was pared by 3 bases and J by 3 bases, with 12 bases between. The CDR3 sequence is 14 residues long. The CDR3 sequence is CASSEGHIYYEQYF. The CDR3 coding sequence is TGTGCCAGCAGTGAGGGACATATTTACTACGAGCAGTACTTC.

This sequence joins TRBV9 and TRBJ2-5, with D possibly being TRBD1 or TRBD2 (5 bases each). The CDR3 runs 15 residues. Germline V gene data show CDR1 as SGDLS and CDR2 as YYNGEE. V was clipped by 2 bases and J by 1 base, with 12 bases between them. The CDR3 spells CASSVGTVRQETQYF. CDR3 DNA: TGTGCCAGCAGCGTCGGGACGGTCCGCCAAGAGACCCAGTACTTC.

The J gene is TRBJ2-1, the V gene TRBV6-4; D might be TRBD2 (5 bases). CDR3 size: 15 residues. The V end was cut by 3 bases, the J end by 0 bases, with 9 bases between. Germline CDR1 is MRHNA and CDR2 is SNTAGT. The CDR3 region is CASSEVASSYNEQFF. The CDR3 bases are TGTGCCAGCAGTGAGGTAGCGAGCTCCTACAATGAGCAGTTCTTC.

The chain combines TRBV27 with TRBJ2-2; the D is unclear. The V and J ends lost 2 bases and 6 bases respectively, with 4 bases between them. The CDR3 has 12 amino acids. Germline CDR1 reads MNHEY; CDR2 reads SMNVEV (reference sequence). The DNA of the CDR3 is TGTGCCAGCAGTTTAAATTCCGGGGAGCTGTTTTTT. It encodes CASSLNSGELFF.

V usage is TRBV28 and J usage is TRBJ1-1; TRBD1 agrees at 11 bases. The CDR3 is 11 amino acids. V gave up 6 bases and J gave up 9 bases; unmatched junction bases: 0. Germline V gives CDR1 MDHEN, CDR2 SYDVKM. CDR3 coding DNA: TGTGCCAGCAGGGACAGGGGGCAAGCTTTCTTT. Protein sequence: CASRDRGQAFF.

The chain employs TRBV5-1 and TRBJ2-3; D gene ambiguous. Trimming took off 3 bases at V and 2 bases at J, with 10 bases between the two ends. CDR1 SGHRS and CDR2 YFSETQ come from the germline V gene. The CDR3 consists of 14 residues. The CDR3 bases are TGCGCCAGCAGCTCGACCCCCCTCACAGATACGCAGTATTTT. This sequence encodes CASSSTPLTDTQYF.